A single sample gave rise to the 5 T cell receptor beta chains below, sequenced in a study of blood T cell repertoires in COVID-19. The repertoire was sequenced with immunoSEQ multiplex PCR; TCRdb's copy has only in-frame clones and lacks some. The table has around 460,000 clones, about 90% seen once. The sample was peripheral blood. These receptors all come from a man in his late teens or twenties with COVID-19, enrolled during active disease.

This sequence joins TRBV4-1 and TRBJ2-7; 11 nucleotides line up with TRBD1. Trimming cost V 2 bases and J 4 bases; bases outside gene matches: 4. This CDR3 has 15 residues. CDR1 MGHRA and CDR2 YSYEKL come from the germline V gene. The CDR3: CASSQRTGGGYEQYF. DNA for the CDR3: TGCGCCAGCAGCCAAAGGACAGGGGGCGGTTACGAGCAGTACTTC.

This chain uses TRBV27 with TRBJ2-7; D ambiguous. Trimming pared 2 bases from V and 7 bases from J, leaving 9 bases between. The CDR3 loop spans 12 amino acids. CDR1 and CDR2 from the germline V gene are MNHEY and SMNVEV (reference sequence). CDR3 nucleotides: TGTGCCAGCAGTTTAGGATTCGGGGAGCAGTACTTC. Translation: CASSLGFGEQYF.

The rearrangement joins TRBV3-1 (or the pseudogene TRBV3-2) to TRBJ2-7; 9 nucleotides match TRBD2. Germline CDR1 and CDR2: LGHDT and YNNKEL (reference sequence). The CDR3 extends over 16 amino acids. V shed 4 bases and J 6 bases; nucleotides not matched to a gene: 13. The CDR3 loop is CASSLKLGTSFSEQYF. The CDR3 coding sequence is TGTGCCAGCAGCCTCAAGCTTGGGACTAGCTTCTCCGAGCAGTACTTC.

CDR3 DNA: TGTGCCAGCAGTGGCGGCGGGAGGGTCCCCCGGTACTACAATGAGCAGTTCTTC. Encoded protein: CASSGGGRVPRYYNEQFF. J is TRBJ2-1 and V is TRBV25-1; 9 positions match TRBD2. This CDR3 is built from 18 residues. Trimming took 4 bases from V and 3 from J; bases not matched to a gene: 13. Per the germline V gene, CDR1 is MGHDK and CDR2 is SYGVNS.

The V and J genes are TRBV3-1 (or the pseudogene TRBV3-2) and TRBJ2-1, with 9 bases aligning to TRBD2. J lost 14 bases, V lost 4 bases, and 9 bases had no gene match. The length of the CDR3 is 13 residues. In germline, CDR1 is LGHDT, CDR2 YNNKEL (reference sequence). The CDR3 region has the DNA TGTGCCAGCAGCCGGATCTTAGCGGGAGAAAAGTTCTTC. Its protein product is CASSRILAGEKFF.